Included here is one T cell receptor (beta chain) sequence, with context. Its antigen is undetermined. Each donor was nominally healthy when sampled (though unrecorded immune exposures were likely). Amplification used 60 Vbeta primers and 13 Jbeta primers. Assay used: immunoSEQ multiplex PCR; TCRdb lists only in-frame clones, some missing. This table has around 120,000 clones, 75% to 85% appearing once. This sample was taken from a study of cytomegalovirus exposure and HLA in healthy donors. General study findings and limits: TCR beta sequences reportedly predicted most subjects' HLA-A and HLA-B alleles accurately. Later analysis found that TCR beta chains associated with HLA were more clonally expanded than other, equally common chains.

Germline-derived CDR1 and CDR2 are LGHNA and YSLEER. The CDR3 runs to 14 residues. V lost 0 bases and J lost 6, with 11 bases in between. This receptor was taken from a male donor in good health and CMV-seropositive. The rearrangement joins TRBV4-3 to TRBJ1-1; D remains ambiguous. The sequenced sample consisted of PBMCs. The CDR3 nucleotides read TGCGCCAGCAGCCAAGATCTTGAGAGTCCTGAAGCTTTCTTT. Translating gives CASSQDLESPEAFF.